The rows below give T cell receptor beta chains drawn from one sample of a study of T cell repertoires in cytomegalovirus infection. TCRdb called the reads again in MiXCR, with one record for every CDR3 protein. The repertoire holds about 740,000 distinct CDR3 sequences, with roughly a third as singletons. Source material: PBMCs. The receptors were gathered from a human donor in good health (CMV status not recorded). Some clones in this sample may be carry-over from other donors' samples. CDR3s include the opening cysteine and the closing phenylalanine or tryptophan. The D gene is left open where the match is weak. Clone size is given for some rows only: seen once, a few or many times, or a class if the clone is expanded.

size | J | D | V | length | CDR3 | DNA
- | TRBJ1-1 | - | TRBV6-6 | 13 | CASSYGAPFEAFF | TGTGCCAGCAGTTACGGGGCGCCCTTCGAAGCTTTCTTT
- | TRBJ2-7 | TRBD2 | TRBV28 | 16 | CASSLLFAGGGYEQYF | TGTGCCAGCAGTTTATTATTCGCCGGGGGGGGATACGAGCAGTACTTC
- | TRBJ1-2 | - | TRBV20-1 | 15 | CSARDQEGINYGYTF | TGCAGTGCTAGAGATCAGGAGGGGATCAACTATGGCTACACCTTC
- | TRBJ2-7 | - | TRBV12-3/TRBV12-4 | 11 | CASSPAREQYF | TGTGCCAGCAGCCCCGCGAGAGAGCAGTACTTC
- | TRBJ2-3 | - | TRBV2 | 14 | CASSEGSAGDTQYF | TGTGCCAGCAGTGAAGGGAGCGCGGGAGATACGCAGTATTTT
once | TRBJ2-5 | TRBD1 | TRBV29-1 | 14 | CSVEPDRVVETQYF | TGCAGCGTTGAACCGGACAGGGTGGTGGAGACCCAGTACTTC
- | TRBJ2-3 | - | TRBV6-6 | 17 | CASFAGLDRGNTDTQYF | TGTGCCAGCTTTGCGGGCCTCGATCGGGGGAACACAGATACGCAGTATTTT
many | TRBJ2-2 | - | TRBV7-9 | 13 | CASRQGNTGELFF | TGTGCCAGCAGACAGGGGAACACCGGGGAGCTGTTTTTT
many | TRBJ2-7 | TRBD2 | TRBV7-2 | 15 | CASSLVFLAGDEQYF | TGTGCCAGCAGCTTAGTGTTCCTAGCGGGAGACGAGCAGTACTTC
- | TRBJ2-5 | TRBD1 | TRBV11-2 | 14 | CASSIGQGGETQYF | TGTGCCAGCAGCATCGGACAGGGGGGGGAGACCCAGTACTTC
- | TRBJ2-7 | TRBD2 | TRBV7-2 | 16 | CASSFRASGGSYEQSF | TGTGCCAGCAGCTTCAGGGCTAGCGGGGGCTCCTACGAGCAGTCCTTC
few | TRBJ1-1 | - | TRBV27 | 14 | CASSFRGFSTEAFF | TGTGCCAGCAGTTTCAGAGGGTTCAGCACTGAAGCTTTCTTT
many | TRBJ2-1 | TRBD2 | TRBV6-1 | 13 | CASTTGGNNEQFF | TGTGCCAGCACGACGGGAGGAAACAATGAGCAGTTCTTC
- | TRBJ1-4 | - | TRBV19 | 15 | CASSKMGELNEKLFF | TGTGCCAGTAGTAAGATGGGTGAACTAAATGAAAAACTGTTTTTT
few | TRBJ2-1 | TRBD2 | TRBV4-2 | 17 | CASSQGSGASSYNEQFF | TGTGCCAGCAGCCAAGGGAGCGGGGCCAGCTCCTACAATGAGCAGTTCTTC
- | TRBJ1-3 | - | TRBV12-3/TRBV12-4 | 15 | CASRPTASIGNTIYF | TGTGCCAGCAGACCGACAGCTAGTATTGGAAACACCATATATTTT
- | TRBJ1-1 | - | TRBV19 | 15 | CASTLVGRTNTEAFF | TGTGCCAGTACCTTGGTAGGAAGGACGAACACTGAAGCTTTCTTT
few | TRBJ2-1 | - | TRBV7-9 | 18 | CASSLHASQRSSYNEQFF | TGTGCCAGCAGCTTACACGCGTCGCAGCGGAGCTCCTACAATGAGCAGTTCTTC
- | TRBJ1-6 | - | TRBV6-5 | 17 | CASSYSGQRSLEGTLHF | TGTGCCAGCAGTTACTCGGGGCAGCGGAGTCTGGAAGGCACCCTCCACTTT
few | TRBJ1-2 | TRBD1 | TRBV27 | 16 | CASSRGQGSLNYGYTF | TGTGCCAGCAGCCGGGGACAGGGTTCACTAAACTATGGCTACACCTTC
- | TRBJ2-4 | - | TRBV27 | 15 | CASSSSGLAKNIQYF | TGTGCCAGCAGTTCGTCAGGTTTAGCCAAAAACATTCAGTACTTC
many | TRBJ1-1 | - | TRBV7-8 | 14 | CASSSDRTNTEAFF | TGTGCCAGCAGCTCAGACAGGACTAACACTGAAGCTTTCTTT
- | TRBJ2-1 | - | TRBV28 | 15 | CASSLWAGSRNEQFF | TGTGCCAGCAGTTTATGGGCAGGGTCTCGCAATGAGCAGTTCTTC
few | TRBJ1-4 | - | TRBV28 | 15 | CASSLSNRVNEKLFF | TGTGCCAGCAGTTTATCCAACAGGGTTAATGAAAAACTGTTTTTT
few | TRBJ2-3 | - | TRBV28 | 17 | CASSPWGAGQSTDTQYF | TGTGCCAGCAGTCCCTGGGGTGCGGGACAGAGCACAGATACGCAGTATTTT
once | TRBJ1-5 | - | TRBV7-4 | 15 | CASSLDTDSNQPQHF | TGTGCCAGCAGCTTAGACACAGATAGCAATCAGCCCCAGCATTTT
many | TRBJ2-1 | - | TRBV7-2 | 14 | CASSLAASPNEQFF | TGTGCCAGCAGCTTAGCGGCGTCACCCAATGAGCAGTTCTTC
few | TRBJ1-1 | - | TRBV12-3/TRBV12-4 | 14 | CASSSVFMNTEAFF | TGTGCCAGCAGTTCCGTCTTTATGAACACTGAAGCTTTCTTT
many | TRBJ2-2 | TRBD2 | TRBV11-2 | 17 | CASSYPRTSGSWGELFF | TGTGCCAGCAGCTACCCCCGGACTAGCGGGAGTTGGGGGGAGCTGTTTTTT
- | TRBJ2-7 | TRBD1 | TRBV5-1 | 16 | CASRNPTATGGYEQYF | TGCGCCAGCCGTAACCCCACCGCGACAGGGGGTTACGAGCAGTACTTC
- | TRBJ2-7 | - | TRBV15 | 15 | CATSRGGWDSYEQYF | TGTGCCACCAGCAGAGGAGGGTGGGATTCCTACGAGCAGTACTTC
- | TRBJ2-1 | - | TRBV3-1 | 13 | CASSQEMGNEQFF | TGTGCCAGCAGCCAAGAAATGGGGAATGAGCAGTTCTTC
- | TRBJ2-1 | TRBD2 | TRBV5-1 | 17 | CASSGGSGTSSYNEQFF | TGCGCCAGCAGCGGGGGGAGCGGGACGAGCTCCTACAATGAGCAGTTCTTC
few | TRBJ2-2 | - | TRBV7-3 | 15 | CASSLGPRWTGELFF | TGTGCCAGCAGCTTAGGGCCCCGGTGGACCGGGGAGCTGTTTTTT
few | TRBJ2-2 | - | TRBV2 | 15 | CASSETELWAGELFF | TGTGCCAGCAGTGAGACCGAGTTGTGGGCCGGGGAGCTGTTTTTT
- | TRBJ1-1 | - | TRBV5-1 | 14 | CASGPGGQNTEAFF | TGCGCCAGCGGCCCTGGGGGACAGAACACTGAAGCTTTCTTT
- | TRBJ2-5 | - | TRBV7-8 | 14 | CASSLGPLSETQYF | TGTGCCAGCAGCTTAGGGCCGCTATCGGAGACCCAGTACTTC
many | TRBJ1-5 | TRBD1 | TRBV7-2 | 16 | CASSTPGTGARQPQHF | TGTGCCAGCAGCACACCCGGGACAGGGGCAAGGCAGCCCCAGCATTTT
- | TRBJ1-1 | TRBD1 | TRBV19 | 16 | CASSVGTGKPNTEAFF | TGTGCCAGTAGTGTCGGGACAGGGAAGCCGAACACTGAAGCTTTCTTT
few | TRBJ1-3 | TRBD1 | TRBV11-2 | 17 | CASSARLQGVGGNTIYF | TGTGCCAGCAGCGCCCGCCTTCAGGGGGTCGGTGGAAACACCATATATTTT
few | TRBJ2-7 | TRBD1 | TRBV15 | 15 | CATSRVRGRGHEQYF | TGTGCCACCAGCAGAGTAAGGGGCAGGGGGCACGAGCAGTACTTC
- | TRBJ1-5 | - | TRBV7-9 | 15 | CASSLDSGWNQPQHF | TGTGCCAGCAGCTTAGACAGTGGTTGGAATCAGCCCCAGCATTTT
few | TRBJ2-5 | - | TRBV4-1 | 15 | CASSQLGTDQETQYF | TGCGCCAGCAGCCAACTTGGAACAGACCAAGAGACCCAGTACTTC
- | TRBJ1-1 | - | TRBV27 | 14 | CASSLSEGNTEAFF | TGTGCCAGCAGTTTATCTGAAGGGAACACTGAAGCTTTCTTT
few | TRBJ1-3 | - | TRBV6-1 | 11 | CASSARDTIYF | TGTGCCAGCAGTGCGCGGGACACCATATATTTT
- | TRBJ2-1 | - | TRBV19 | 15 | CDSSIGGSSYNEQFF | TGTGACAGTAGTATTGGGGGGAGCTCCTACAATGAGCAGTTCTTC
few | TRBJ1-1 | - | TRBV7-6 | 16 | CASSLLGGKGNTEAFF | TGTGCCAGCAGCCTCCTCGGCGGGAAGGGGAACACTGAAGCTTTCTTT
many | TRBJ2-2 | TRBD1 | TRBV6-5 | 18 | CASSYSGRGQTSTGELFF | TGTGCCAGCAGTTACTCGGGAAGGGGACAGACCTCCACCGGGGAGCTGTTTTTT
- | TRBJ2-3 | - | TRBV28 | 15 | CASSGWGESTDTQYF | TGTGCCAGCAGTGGGTGGGGAGAAAGCACAGATACGCAGTATTTT
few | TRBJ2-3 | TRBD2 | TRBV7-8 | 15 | CASSWGLALTDTQYF | TGTGCCAGCAGCTGGGGACTAGCCCTAACAGATACGCAGTATTTT
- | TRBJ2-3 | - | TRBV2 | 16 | CASSGRASKAGDTQYF | TGTGCCAGCAGTGGAAGGGCCTCGAAAGCGGGTGATACGCAGTATTTT
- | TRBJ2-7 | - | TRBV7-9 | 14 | CASSLLLGDYEQYF | TGTGCCAGCAGCCTTTTACTAGGCGATTACGAGCAGTACTTC
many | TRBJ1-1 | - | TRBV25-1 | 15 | CASSDQGSSLTEAFF | TGTGCCAGCAGTGACCAGGGGAGCTCGCTCACTGAAGCTTTCTTT
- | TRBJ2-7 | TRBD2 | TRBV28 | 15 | CASSTTSGRPYEQYF | TGTGCCAGCAGTACTACTAGCGGGAGACCCTACGAGCAGTACTTC
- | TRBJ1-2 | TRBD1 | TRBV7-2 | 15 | CASSLIAGGHYGYTF | TGTGCCAGCAGCTTAATTGCAGGGGGCCACTATGGCTACACCTTC
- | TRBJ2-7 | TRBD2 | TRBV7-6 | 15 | CASSPDSGGADEQYF | TGTGCCAGCAGCCCCGATAGCGGGGGGGCCGACGAGCAGTACTTC
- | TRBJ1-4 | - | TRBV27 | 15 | CASSYGTLTNEKLFF | TGTGCCAGCAGTTATGGGACACTAACTAATGAAAAACTGTTTTTT
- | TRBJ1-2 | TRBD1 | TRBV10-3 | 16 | CAISEGGQGARYGYTF | TGTGCCATCAGTGAAGGGGGACAGGGGGCGAGGTATGGCTACACCTTC
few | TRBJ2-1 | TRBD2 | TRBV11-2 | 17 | CASSPPGSGGTKNEQFF | TGTGCCAGCAGCCCACCCGGGTCGGGGGGGACTAAGAATGAGCAGTTCTTC
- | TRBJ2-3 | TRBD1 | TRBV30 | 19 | CAWSPPAAFSGQNPDTQYF | TGTGCCTGGAGTCCCCCGGCGGCTTTTTCGGGACAGAACCCAGATACGCAGTATTTT